The 4 T cell receptor beta chains reported below all come from one sample, sequenced in a study of neurological immune-mediated disorders. TCRdb reanalysed the 5' RACE reads using MiXCR and keeps one entry per CDR3 protein. The sample carries 77,000 or so distinct CDR3 sequences, under 10% recorded once. Specimen: PBMCs. The receptor set was obtained from a man in his forties or fifties in good health.

This clonotype was counted at least ten times. This rearrangement joins TRBV12-3 or TRBV12-4 to TRBJ1-5, with 9 positions matching TRBD1. CDR3 length: 15 residues. V trimming: 1 base; J trimming: 3 bases; junction bases outside the gene matches: 1. In DNA, the CDR3 is TGTGCCAGCAGTTTAGGACAGGGGGACAATCAGCCCCAGCATTTT. Translating it yields CASSLGQGDNQPQHF.

In its sample, this clonotype was seen many times. V and J are TRBV7-8 and TRBJ1-1; D possibly corresponds to TRBD1 (6 bases). Deletions cut 1 base from V and 4 bases from J, with 10 bases between. Germline CDR1 SGHVS, CDR2 FQNEAQ. This CDR3 has 14 residues. As DNA, the CDR3 is TGTGCCAGCAGCTTAGGGGCAGGGGCCACTGAAGCTTTCTTT. It is translated as CASSLGAGATEAFF.

This clonotype was counted ten times or more. The rearrangement links TRBV7-2 to TRBJ2-4; TRBD2 might be the D (7 bases). V lost 1 base and J 9 bases, leaving 16 bases between the germline ends. The CDR3 sequence is 15 residues long. CDR1 SGHTA and CDR2 FQGNSA come from the germline V gene. The CDR3 reads CASSLEGGGGGIQYF. Here the CDR3 DNA reads TGTGCCAGCAGCTTAGAAGGGGGGGGGGGCGGCATTCAGTACTTC. Supplemented by reference TRBV7-2 and TRBJ2-4, the full variable domain reads GAGVSQSPSNKVTEKGKDVELRCDPISGHTALYWYRQSLGQGLEFLIYFQGNSAPDKSGLPSDRFSAERTGGSVSTLTIQRTQQEDSAVYLCASSLEGGGGGIQYFGAGTRLSVL.

There are many counts of this clonotype. The chain carries TRBV5-1 and TRBJ2-5; D gene unclear. Per germline, CDR1 SGHRS and CDR2 YFSETQ. This CDR3 is 13 amino acids long. Trimming left V 4 bases short and J 4 bases short, with 11 bases between. The chain's CDR3 is CASSPRNRETQYF. CDR3 in DNA: TGCGCCAGCAGCCCCCGCAACCGAGAGACCCAGTACTTC.